These T cell receptor beta chains were read from a single sample in a study of radiotherapy plus CTLA-4 blockade in lung cancer. Data came from immunoSEQ multiplex PCR; TCRdb stores just in-frame clones and leaves some out. Of about 98,000 clones detected, roughly 80% appear once; the ten largest clones hold around 3.6%. The sequenced sample was peripheral blood, obtained from a patient treated with radiotherapy plus ipilimumab. These receptors were taken from a human donor with non-small cell lung cancer who had a partial response to radiotherapy plus ipilimumab. Both conserved end residues are part of each CDR3. D genes are given only for firm matches. The size of a clone is reported for some rows only, either as once, few or many, or as a class for expanded clones.

>TRBJ1-5|once|TRBV6-1|TRBD1
CASRMPGGSGTQHF
TGTGCCAGCAGGATGCCAGGGGGCTCGGGGACCCAGCATTTT
>TRBJ2-1|many|TRBV7-2|TRBD2
CASSLEGTSGRHYNEQFF
TGTGCCAGCAGCTTAGAAGGGACTAGCGGGAGGCACTACAATGAGCAGTTCTTC
>TRBJ2-1|-|TRBV18|TRBD1
CASLTGGTYNEQFF
TGTGCCAGCCTGACAGGGGGCACCTACAATGAGCAGTTCTTC
>TRBJ2-1|once|TRBV28|-
CASSLPTMGVYNEQFF
TGTGCCAGCAGTTTACCCACCATGGGAGTGTACAATGAGCAGTTCTTC
>TRBJ2-1|-|TRBV19|-
CASSSLLEQFF
TGTGCCAGTAGTTCACTACTGGAGCAGTTCTTC
>TRBJ2-5|-|TRBV7-9|TRBD1
CASSSGTGGRETQYF
TGTGCCAGCAGCTCCGGGACAGGGGGGAGAGAGACCCAGTACTTC
>TRBJ1-4|once|TRBV6-1|-
CASSEGGADEKLFF
TGTGCCAGCAGTGAAGGGGGAGCGGATGAAAAACTGTTTTTT
>TRBJ2-7|-|TRBV10-1|TRBD1
CASSGGQGATYEQYF
TGCGCCAGCAGTGGAGGACAGGGGGCGACCTACGAGCAGTACTTC
>TRBJ2-7|-|TRBV10-1|-
CASSDQRFSYEQYF
TGCGCCAGCAGTGACCAGCGGTTCTCCTACGAGCAGTACTTC
>TRBJ2-1|-|TRBV27|TRBD2
CASSLARLAGERSEQFF
TGTGCCAGCAGTTTAGCTCGCCTAGCGGGAGAACGGTCTGAGCAGTTCTTC
>TRBJ1-4|-|TRBV4-1|TRBD1
CASSQPDRGFEKLFF
TGCGCCAGCAGCCAACCGGACAGGGGCTTTGAAAAACTGTTTTTT
>TRBJ2-7|-|TRBV6-1|TRBD1
CASRGTAHAYEQYF
TGTGCCAGCAGAGGGACAGCACACGCCTACGAGCAGTACTTC
>TRBJ1-5|-|TRBV25-1|TRBD1
CASSGLGQGASQPQHF
TGTGCCAGCAGTGGCTTGGGGCAGGGGGCGAGTCAGCCCCAGCATTTT
>TRBJ2-1|-|TRBV19|TRBD2
CASSTREGLGYNEQFF
TGTGCCAGTAGTACCCGGGAGGGACTAGGATACAATGAGCAGTTCTTC
>TRBJ1-1|-|TRBV6-6|-
CASSYPSRGTEAFF
TGTGCCAGCAGTTACCCGTCCAGAGGCACTGAAGCTTTCTTT
>TRBJ1-5|few|TRBV15|TRBD1
CATSRGTVNQPQHF
TGTGCCACCAGCCGTGGGACAGTCAATCAGCCCCAGCATTTT
>TRBJ1-4|-|TRBV19|-
CASSIVAATNEKLFF
TGTGCCAGTAGTATAGTGGCAGCAACTAATGAAAAACTGTTTTTT
>TRBJ1-4|once|TRBV5-8|-
CASSLAGLSNEKLFF
TGTGCCAGCAGCTTGGCGGGACTGAGTAATGAAAAACTGTTTTTT
>TRBJ2-2|once|TRBV6-1|TRBD1
CASSGRKRGRENTGELFF
TGTGCCAGCAGTGGGAGGAAAAGGGGGCGCGAAAACACCGGGGAGCTGTTTTTT
>TRBJ2-1|once|TRBV30|TRBD2
CAWTGRASGYNEQFF
TGTGCCTGGACGGGGAGGGCTAGCGGGTACAATGAGCAGTTCTTC
>TRBJ1-5|-|TRBV28|-
CASRASVDQPQHF
TGTGCCAGCAGGGCCTCAGTGGATCAGCCCCAGCATTTT
>TRBJ2-7|-|TRBV9|-
CASSVGGPGWNEQYF
TGTGCCAGCAGCGTAGGAGGTCCAGGGTGGAATGAGCAGTACTTC
>TRBJ2-1|-|TRBV7-3|TRBD2
CASSLASGKYNEQFF
TGTGCCAGCAGCTTAGCGAGCGGGAAGTACAATGAGCAGTTCTTC
>TRBJ1-1|-|TRBV28|-
CASSQGGRLNTEAFF
TGTGCCAGCAGTCAAGGGGGAAGACTGAACACTGAAGCTTTCTTT
>TRBJ2-1|few|TRBV19|TRBD1
CASKGAYNEQFF
TGTGCCAGTAAGGGGGCGTACAATGAGCAGTTCTTC
>TRBJ2-2|-|TRBV10-3|-
CAISDLTVENTGELFF
TGTGCCATCAGTGACTTGACAGTGGAGAACACCGGGGAGCTGTTTTTT